These T cell receptor beta chains were read from a single sample in a study of OX40 agonist ivuxolimab in advanced cancers. Some clones are missing from TCRdb's copy, which holds only in-frame ones; the method was immunoSEQ multiplex PCR. Of nearly 60,000 clones listed, about 90% were seen once; the top ten hold approximately 3.5%. The sample here was CD4+ or CD8+ T cells sorted from blood, taken in a trial of the OX40 agonist ivuxolimab. Receptor source: an adult with an advanced solid tumor such as melanoma, head and neck, liver or kidney cancer. Each CDR3 is given with its conserved first and last residue. The order of the fields is clone size, D gene, V gene, J gene, CDR3 protein. D genes are given only for firm matches. Some rows mark clone size as missing; the rest say once, few, many or name a class of expanded clone.

NA,TRBD2,TRBV11-2,TRBJ2-1,CASSLAGGSYNEQFF
NA,NA,TRBV28,TRBJ2-1,CASRMTEVGEQFF
NA,NA,TRBV30,TRBJ1-4,CAWSFGPNEKLFF
NA,TRBD2,TRBV5-1,TRBJ2-7,CASSLEGLAIREQYF
NA,TRBD1,TRBV6-5,TRBJ2-1,CASSLGTVPEQFF
NA,NA,TRBV28,TRBJ1-1,CASSFGYRGLFTEAFF
few,NA,TRBV28,TRBJ1-4,CAIQGNEKLFF
NA,NA,TRBV30,TRBJ2-5,CAWSGNREETQYF
NA,NA,TRBV28,TRBJ2-7,CASSFRQPGHHYEQYF
NA,NA,TRBV7-2,TRBJ2-7,CASSLDPPPGEQYF
NA,NA,TRBV7-8,TRBJ2-1,CASSLAPVRANEQFF